This T cell receptor beta chain was retrieved from a study of blood T cell repertoires in COVID-19. The ends were cut back, 8 bases at V and 7 bases at J, with 8 bases in the middle. In germline, CDR1 is KGHDR, CDR2 SFDVKD. The CDR3 has 12 residues. The assay was immunoSEQ multiplex PCR, and TCRdb's table has in-frame clones only and misses some. The sample has approximately 220,000 clones, 80% to 85% seen once. This TCR was recovered from a woman between 40 and 50 years old who had recovered from COVID-19. Sample: PBMCs or T cells enriched from blood (not recorded which). V is TRBV24-1 and J is TRBJ1-6, with D uncertain. CDR3 protein: CATKAGNSPLHF. CDR3 DNA sequence: TGTGCCACCAAGGCGGGGAATTCACCCCTCCACTTT.